This T cell receptor beta chain was recovered during a study of T cells after yellow fever vaccination. Study-wide results and limits: Post-booster samples contained most primary-vaccination clones (nearly 98% CD4, approximately 88% CD8).

This clonotype was observed a handful of times. The antigen remains unidentified. Universal primer sites and UMIs were introduced during 5'RACE template-switching synthesis of TCR cDNA. TCRdb re-derived calls from the 5' RACE reads in MiXCR, one entry per CDR3 protein. The sample contains under 250,000 distinct CDR3 sequences, 6.9% of which appear only once. The V end lost 5 bases, the J end lost 4 bases, and 11 bases lay between the germline ends. Germline values: CDR1 DFQATT, CDR2 SNEGSKA (reference sequence). The CDR3 extends over 12 amino acids. Here the sequenced sample was CD4+ T cells sorted from PBMCs, taken 15 days after the yellow fever booster vaccination. The origin of this receptor is a man aged 25 to 40 who received the YFV17D yellow fever vaccine. This sequence joins TRBV20-1 and TRBJ2-5; perhaps TRBD1 as D (6 bases). This CDR3 reads CSAAQGPETQYF. Here the CDR3 DNA reads TGCAGTGCTGCCCAGGGGCCAGAGACCCAGTACTTC.